This T cell receptor (beta chain) was captured in a study of cytomegalovirus exposure and HLA in healthy donors. The PCR ran on 60 Vbeta and 13 Jbeta primers. Profiling relied on immunoSEQ multiplex PCR, and the TCRdb table lists in-frame clones only, not all of them. The table records fewer than 100,000 clones, around 77% of them present only once. With respect to this clone: The antigen is unknown.

CDR1 and CDR2 (germline): SNHLY, FYNNEI. The V end lost 7 bases, the J end lost 8 bases, and 11 bases lay between the germline ends. CDR3 length equals 11 residues. Study-wide results and limits: Highest at DRB1 and lowest at HLA-C, TCR association rates differed among HLA loci in a later analysis. The only immune exposure information that was available was CMV serostatus. Cytomegalovirus status was reportedly diagnosed by the classifier with high sensitivity and specificity. Researchers reportedly found TCR beta sequences accurately predicted most subjects' HLA-A and HLA-B alleles.

V and J are TRBV2 and TRBJ1-1; no firm D call. The sample was PBMCs. This TCR came from a middle-aged man in good health and CMV-seronegative. In DNA form, the CDR3 reads TGTGCCAGCACCTGGCCCGGGGAAGCTTTCTTT. This sequence encodes CASTWPGEAFF.